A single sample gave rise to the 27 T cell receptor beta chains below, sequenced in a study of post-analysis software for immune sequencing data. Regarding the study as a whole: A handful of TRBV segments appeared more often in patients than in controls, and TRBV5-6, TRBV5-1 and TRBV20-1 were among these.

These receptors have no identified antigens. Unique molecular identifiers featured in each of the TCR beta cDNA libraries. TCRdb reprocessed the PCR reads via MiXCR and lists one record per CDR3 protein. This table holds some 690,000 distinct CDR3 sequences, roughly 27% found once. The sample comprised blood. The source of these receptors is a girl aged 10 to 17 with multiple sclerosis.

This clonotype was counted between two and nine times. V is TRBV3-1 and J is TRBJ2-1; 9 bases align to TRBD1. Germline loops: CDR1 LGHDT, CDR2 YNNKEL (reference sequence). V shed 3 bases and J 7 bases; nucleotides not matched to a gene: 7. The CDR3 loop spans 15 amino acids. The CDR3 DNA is TGTGCCAGCAGCCACCCGGGACAGGGAGGAAATGAGCAGTTCTTC. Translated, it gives CASSHPGQGGNEQFF.

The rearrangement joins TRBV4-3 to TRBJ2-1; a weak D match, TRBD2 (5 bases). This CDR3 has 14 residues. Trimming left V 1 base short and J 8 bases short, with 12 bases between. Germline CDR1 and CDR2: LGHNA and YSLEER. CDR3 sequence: CASSQGVFGDEQFF. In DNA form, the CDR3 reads TGCGCCAGCAGCCAAGGGGTTTTCGGGGATGAGCAGTTCTTC.

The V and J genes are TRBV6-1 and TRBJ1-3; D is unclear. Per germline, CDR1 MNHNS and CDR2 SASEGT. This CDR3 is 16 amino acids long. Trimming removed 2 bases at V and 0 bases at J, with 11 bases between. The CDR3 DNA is TGTGCCAGCAGTGAAACGGTGCCGGCCTCTGGAAACACCATATATTTT. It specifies CASSETVPASGNTIYF.

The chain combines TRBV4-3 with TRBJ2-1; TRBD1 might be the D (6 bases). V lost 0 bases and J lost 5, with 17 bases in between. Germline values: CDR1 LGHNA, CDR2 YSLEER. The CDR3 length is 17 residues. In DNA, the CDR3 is TGCGCCAGCAGCCAAGATTGGGACACGGGGTACCACAATGAGCAGTTCTTC. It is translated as CASSQDWDTGYHNEQFF.

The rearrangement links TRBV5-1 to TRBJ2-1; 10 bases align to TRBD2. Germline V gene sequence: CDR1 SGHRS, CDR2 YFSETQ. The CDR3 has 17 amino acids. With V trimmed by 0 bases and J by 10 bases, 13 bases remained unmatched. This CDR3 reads CASSLGVAGGALSEQFF. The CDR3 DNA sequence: TGCGCCAGCAGCTTGGGGGTAGCGGGGGGCGCTCTCAGCGAGCAGTTCTTC.

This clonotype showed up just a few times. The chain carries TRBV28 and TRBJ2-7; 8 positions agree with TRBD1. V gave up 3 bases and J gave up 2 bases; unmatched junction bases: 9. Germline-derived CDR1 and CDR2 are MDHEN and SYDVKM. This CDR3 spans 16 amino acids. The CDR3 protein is CASSFAGQGKTYEQYF. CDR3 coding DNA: TGTGCCAGCAGTTTTGCCGGACAGGGCAAAACCTACGAGCAGTACTTC.

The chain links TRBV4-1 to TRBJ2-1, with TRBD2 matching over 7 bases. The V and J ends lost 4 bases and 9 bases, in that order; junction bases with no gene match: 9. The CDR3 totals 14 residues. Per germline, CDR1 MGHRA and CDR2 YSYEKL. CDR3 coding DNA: TGCGCCAGCAGCCTCAGCGGGGTACCGAGTGAGCAGTTCTTC. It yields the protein CASSLSGVPSEQFF.

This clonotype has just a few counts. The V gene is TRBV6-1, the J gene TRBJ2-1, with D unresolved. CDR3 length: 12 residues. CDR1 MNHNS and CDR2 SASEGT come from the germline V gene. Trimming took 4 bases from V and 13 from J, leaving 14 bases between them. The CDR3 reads CASSVLLGEQFF. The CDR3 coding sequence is TGTGCCAGCAGTGTCCTTCTAGGTGAACAGTTCTTC.

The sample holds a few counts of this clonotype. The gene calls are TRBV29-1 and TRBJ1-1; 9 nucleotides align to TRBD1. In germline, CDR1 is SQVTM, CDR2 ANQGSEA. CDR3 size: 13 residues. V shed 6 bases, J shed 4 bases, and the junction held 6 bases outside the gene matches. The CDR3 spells CSVLTGGTTEAFF. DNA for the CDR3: TGCAGCGTCCTCACAGGGGGCACCACTGAAGCTTTCTTT.

The CDR3 sequence: CSAAYDGTGYGYTF. The CDR3 region has the DNA TGCAGCGCTGCCTATGATGGGACAGGTTATGGCTACACCTTC. The chain employs TRBV29-1 and TRBJ1-2, with 8 bases lining up with TRBD1. Germline V gene sequence: CDR1 SQVTM, CDR2 ANQGSEA. V lost 7 bases to trimming and J lost 5 bases; unmatched junction nucleotides: 12. The CDR3 length is 14 residues.

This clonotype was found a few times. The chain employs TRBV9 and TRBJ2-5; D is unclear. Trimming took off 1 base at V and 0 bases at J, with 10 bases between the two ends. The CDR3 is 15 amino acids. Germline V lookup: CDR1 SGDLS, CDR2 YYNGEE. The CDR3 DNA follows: TGTGCCAGCAGCGTATTTTCCGGTTACCAAGAGACCCAGTACTTC. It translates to CASSVFSGYQETQYF. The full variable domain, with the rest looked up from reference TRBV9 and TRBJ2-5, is DSGVTQTPKHLITATGQRVTLRCSPRSGDLSVYWYQQSLDQGLQFLIQYYNGEERAKGNILERFSAQQFPDLHSELNLSSLELGDSALYFCASSVFSGYQETQYFGPGTRLLVL.

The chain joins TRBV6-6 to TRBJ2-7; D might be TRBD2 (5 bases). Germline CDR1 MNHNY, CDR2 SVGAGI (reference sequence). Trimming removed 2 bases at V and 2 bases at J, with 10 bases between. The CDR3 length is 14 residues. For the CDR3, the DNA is TGTGCCAGCAGTTACGGCCAGGAGGCCTACGAGCAGTACTTC. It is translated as CASSYGQEAYEQYF.

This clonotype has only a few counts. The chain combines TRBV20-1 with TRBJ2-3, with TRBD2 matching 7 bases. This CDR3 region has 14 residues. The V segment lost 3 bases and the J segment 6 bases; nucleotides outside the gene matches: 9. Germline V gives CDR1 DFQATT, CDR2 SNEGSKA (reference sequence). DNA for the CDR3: TGCAGTGCTAGGAGGGCGGGAGAAATGGATACGCAGTATTTT. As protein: CSARRAGEMDTQYF.

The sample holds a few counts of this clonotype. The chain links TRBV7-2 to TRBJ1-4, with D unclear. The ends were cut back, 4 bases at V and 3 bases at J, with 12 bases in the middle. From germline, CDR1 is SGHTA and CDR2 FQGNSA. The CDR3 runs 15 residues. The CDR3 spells CASSSGLAANEKLFF. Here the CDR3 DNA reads TGTGCCAGCAGCTCGGGCTTGGCAGCTAATGAAAAACTGTTTTTT.

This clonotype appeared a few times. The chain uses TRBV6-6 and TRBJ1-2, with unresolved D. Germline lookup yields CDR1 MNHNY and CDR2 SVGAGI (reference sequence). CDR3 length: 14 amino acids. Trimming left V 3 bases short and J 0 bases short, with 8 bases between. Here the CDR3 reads CASSYIIANYGYTF. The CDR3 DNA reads TGTGCCAGCAGTTATATCATTGCTAACTATGGCTACACCTTC.

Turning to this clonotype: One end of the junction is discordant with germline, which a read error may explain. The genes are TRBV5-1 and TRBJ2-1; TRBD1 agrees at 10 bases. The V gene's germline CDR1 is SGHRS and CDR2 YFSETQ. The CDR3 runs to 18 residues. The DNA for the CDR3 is TGCACCAGCAGCCCCGGGACAGGGGTCAACCCAGCCTACAATGAGCAGTTCTTC. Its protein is CTSSPGTGVNPAYNEQFF.

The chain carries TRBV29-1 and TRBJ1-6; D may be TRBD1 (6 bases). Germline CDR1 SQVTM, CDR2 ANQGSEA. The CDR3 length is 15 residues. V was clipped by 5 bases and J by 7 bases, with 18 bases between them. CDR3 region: CSVMVVGAGNSPLHF. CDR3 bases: TGCAGCGTTATGGTCGTGGGGGCTGGGAATTCACCCCTCCACTTT.

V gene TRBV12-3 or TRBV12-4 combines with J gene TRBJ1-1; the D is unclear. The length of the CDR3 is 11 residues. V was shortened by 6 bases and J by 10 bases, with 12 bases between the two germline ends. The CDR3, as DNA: TGTGCCAGCAGACTCCCCCACTCAGCTTTCTTT. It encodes CASRLPHSAFF.

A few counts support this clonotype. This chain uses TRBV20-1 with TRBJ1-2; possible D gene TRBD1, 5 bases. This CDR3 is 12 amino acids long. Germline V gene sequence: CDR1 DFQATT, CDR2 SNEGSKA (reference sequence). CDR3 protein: CGGRQGGYGYTF. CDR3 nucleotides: TGCGGGGGACGGCAAGGCGGCTATGGCTACACCTTC.

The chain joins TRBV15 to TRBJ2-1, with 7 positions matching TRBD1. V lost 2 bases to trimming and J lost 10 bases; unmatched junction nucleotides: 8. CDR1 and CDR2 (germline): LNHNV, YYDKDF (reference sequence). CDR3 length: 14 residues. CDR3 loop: CATSRPSEDREQFF. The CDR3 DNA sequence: TGTGCCACCAGCAGACCCTCGGAGGACAGGGAGCAGTTCTTC. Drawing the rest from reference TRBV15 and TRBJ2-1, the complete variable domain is DAMVIQNPRYQVTQFGKPVTLSCSQTLNHNVMYWYQQKSSQAPKLLFHYYDKDFNNEADTPDNFQSRRPNTSFCFLDIRSPGLGDTAMYLCATSRPSEDREQFFGPGTRLTVL.

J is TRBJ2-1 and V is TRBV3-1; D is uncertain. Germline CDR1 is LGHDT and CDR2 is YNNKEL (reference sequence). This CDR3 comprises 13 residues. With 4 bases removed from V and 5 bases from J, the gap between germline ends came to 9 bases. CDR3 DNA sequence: TGTGCCAGCAGCCGACGTCAGGACAATGAGCAGTTCTTC. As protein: CASSRRQDNEQFF.

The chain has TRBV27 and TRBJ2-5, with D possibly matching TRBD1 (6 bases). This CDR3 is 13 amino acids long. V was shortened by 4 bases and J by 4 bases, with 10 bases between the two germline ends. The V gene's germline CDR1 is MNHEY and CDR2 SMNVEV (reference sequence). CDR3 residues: CASSWTVGETQYF. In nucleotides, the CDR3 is TGTGCCAGCAGTTGGACAGTTGGAGAGACCCAGTACTTC.

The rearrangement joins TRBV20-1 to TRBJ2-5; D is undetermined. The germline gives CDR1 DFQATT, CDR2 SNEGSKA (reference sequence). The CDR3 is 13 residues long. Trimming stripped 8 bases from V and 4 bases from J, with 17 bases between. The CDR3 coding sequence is TGCAGTCCTACCGGGTCCCTGGGAGAGACCCAGTACTTC. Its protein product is CSPTGSLGETQYF.

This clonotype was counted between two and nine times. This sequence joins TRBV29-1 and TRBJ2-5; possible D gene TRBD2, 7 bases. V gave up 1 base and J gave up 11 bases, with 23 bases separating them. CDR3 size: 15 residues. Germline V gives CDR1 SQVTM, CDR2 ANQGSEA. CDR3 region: CSVEARGTGGNEQYF. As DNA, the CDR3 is TGCAGCGTTGAAGCACGTGGGACGGGGGGCAATGAGCAGTACTTC.

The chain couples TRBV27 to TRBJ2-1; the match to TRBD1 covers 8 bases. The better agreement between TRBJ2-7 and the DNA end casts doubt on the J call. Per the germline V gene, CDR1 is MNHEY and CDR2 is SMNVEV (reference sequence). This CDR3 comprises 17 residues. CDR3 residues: CASSSPLVRGPYNEQYF. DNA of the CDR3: TGTGCCAGCAGTTCCCCTCTGGTCAGGGGGCCCTACAATGAGCAGTACTTC.

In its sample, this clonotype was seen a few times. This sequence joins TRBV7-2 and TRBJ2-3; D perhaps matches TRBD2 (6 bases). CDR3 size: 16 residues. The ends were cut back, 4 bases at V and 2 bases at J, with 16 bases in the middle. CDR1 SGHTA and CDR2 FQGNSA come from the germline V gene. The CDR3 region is CASSSSLAGYTDTQYF. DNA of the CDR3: TGTGCCAGCAGCTCCAGCCTTGCGGGGTACACAGATACGCAGTATTTT.

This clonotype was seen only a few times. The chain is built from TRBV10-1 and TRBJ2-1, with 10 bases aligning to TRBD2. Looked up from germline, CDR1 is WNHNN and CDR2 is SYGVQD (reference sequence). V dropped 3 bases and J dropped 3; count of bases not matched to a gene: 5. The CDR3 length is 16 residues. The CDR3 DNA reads TGCGCCAGCAGTGATTCTAGCGGGAGCTTCTACAATGAGCAGTTCTTC. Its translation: CASSDSSGSFYNEQFF.